The 26 T cell receptor beta chains given below trace back to one sample, sequenced in a study of shared T cell receptors in the human thymus. Sequencing was performed with immunoSEQ multiplex PCR; in TCRdb, only in-frame clones are kept and a portion is missing. The sample consists of 500,000 to 550,000 clones, approximately 80% of them appearing once. This sample also belongs to another study, concerning human thymus T cells.

Material: thymocytes. The receptors shown here come from a boy in the first two years of life with a congenital heart defect.

The chain's CDR3 is CANLFPRGTNEKLFF. Here the CDR3 DNA reads TGTGCCAATCTTTTCCCTAGGGGGACTAATGAAAAACTGTTTTTT. This chain joins TRBV19 and TRBJ1-4; a possible D gene is TRBD1 (6 bases). Germline-derived CDR1 and CDR2 are LNHDA and SQIVND (reference sequence). The CDR3 covers 15 residues. V gave up 10 bases and J gave up 2 bases, with 17 bases separating them.

This clone turned up a few times. The V call is TRBV18, the J call TRBJ1-4, with D possibly TRBD1 on 5 matching bases. Germline V gene data show CDR1 as KGHSH and CDR2 as LQKENI. V was shortened by 6 bases and J by 8 bases, with 13 bases between the two germline ends. There are 13 residues in the CDR3. CDR3 loop: CASSRPKGEKLFF. The CDR3, as DNA: TGTGCCAGCTCGCGCCCTAAGGGGGAAAAACTGTTTTTT.

The V call is TRBV10-3, the J call TRBJ2-7; possible D gene TRBD1, 6 bases. V was shortened by 9 bases and J by 4 bases, with 19 bases between the two germline ends. Germline V lookup: CDR1 ENHRY, CDR2 SYGVKD. CDR3 length: 14 residues. The CDR3 is CAIGQQGNHYEQYF. In DNA, the CDR3 is TGTGCCATTGGGCAACAGGGAAACCATTACGAGCAGTACTTC.

The chain couples TRBV28 to TRBJ1-4, with D perhaps TRBD1 (6 bases). V shed 1 base and J shed 8 bases, with 11 bases lying between them. This CDR3 spans 14 amino acids. The germline V gene has CDR1 MDHEN and CDR2 SYDVKM. In nucleotides, the CDR3 is TGTGCCAGCAGTTTATCAGGGGTAGGAGAAAAACTGTTTTTT. It specifies CASSLSGVGEKLFF.

This clone was seen only a few times. The chain uses TRBV15 and TRBJ1-2; 10 positions agree with TRBD1. Trimming removed 3 bases from V and 4 bases from J; junction bases left unmatched: 5. This CDR3 is built from 15 residues. The germline CDR1 and CDR2 sequences are LNHNV and YYDKDF (reference sequence). This CDR3 is CATSRAGTGVYGYTF. CDR3 bases: TGTGCCACCAGCAGGGCCGGGACAGGGGTCTATGGCTACACCTTC. Supplemented by reference TRBV15 and TRBJ1-2, the full variable domain reads DAMVIQNPRYQVTQFGKPVTLSCSQTLNHNVMYWYQQKSSQAPKLLFHYYDKDFNNEADTPDNFQSRRPNTSFCFLDIRSPGLGDTAMYLCATSRAGTGVYGYTFGSGTRLTVV.

A few counts support this clone. V usage is TRBV7-2 and J usage is TRBJ2-2; 8 nucleotides line up with TRBD1. Germline V gives CDR1 SGHTA, CDR2 FQGNSA. The CDR3 totals 11 residues. V lost 6 bases, J lost 15 bases, and 6 bases stayed unmatched. CDR3 DNA: TGTGCCAGCAGAAGACAGGGGCCCTTGTTTTTT. It codes for CASRRQGPLFF.

This clone is a singleton in its sample. This chain uses TRBV4-3 with TRBJ1-4; perhaps TRBD1 as D (6 bases). The CDR3 runs to 18 residues. The germline gives CDR1 LGHNA, CDR2 YSLEER. Trimming removed 4 bases from V and 8 bases from J, with 26 bases in between. CDR3 coding DNA: TGCGCCAGCAGCCCAGGGGATGTCAGGGGCCGGTTTGGGGAAAAACTGTTTTTT. It is translated as CASSPGDVRGRFGEKLFF.

This clone was detected only a few times. This rearrangement joins TRBV15 to TRBJ2-3; the D is unclear. Trimming stripped 0 bases from V and 6 bases from J, with 13 bases between. The CDR3 runs 15 residues. Germline-derived CDR1 and CDR2 are LNHNV and YYDKDF (reference sequence). The CDR3 loop reads CATSRDPPSRDTQYF. The CDR3 DNA reads as TGTGCCACCAGCAGAGATCCTCCCTCGAGGGATACGCAGTATTTT. Full variable domain (outside the CDR3, taken from reference TRBV15 and TRBJ2-3): DAMVIQNPRYQVTQFGKPVTLSCSQTLNHNVMYWYQQKSSQAPKLLFHYYDKDFNNEADTPDNFQSRRPNTSFCFLDIRSPGLGDTAMYLCATSRDPPSRDTQYFGPGTRLTVL.

The chain couples TRBV11-2 to TRBJ2-3; TRBD2 matches at 11 bases. Germline-derived CDR1 and CDR2 are SGHAT and FQNNGV. CDR3 size: 16 residues. V lost 5 bases and J lost 11; bases outside the gene matches: 15. Here the CDR3 DNA reads TGTGCCAGCAGCCCCGGGACTAGCGGAGGAACCTGCAGGCAGTATTTT. Its translation: CASSPGTSGGTCRQYF.

The CDR3 here is CASSSPAGRVGTYEQYF. CDR3 in DNA: TGTGCCAGCAGCTCGCCGGCGGGGCGGGTCGGGACCTACGAGCAGTACTTC. The chain couples TRBV5-6 to TRBJ2-7; maybe TRBD2 (6 bases). This CDR3 is built from 17 residues. Germline CDR1 and CDR2: SGHDT and YYEEEE. Deletions cut 3 bases from V and 2 bases from J, with 21 bases between.

This clone was observed a few times. The chain recombines TRBV28 with TRBJ2-1; 9 bases are a match to TRBD2. The V gene's germline CDR1 is MDHEN and CDR2 SYDVKM. The CDR3 has 19 amino acids. The ends lost 5 bases at V and 3 bases at J; junction bases unmatched: 17. CDR3 in amino acids: CASSPTLRMSGRLYNEQFF. The CDR3 region has the DNA TGTGCCAGCAGTCCCACGCTACGCATGAGCGGGAGGCTCTACAATGAGCAGTTCTTC.

The chain couples TRBV10-1 to TRBJ2-3; TRBD2 aligns across 10 bases. The CDR3 has 17 amino acids. V lost 4 bases to trimming and J lost 2 bases; unmatched junction nucleotides: 9. Germline lookup yields CDR1 WNHNN and CDR2 SYGVQD (reference sequence). CDR3 coding DNA: TGCGCCAGCAGTGGTGGACTAGCGGAACCCTCCACAGATACGCAGTATTTT. Residues: CASSGGLAEPSTDTQYF.

The genes are TRBV7-9 and TRBJ2-7, with 13 positions matching TRBD2. After removal of 5 bases from V and 5 bases from J, the junction contained 12 bases not matched to a gene. Germline loops: CDR1 SEHNR, CDR2 FQNEAQ (reference sequence). The CDR3 is 17 residues long. The CDR3: CASSPGTSGKPTDEQYF. For the CDR3, the DNA is TGTGCCAGCAGCCCCGGGACTAGCGGGAAACCTACCGACGAGCAGTACTTC.

This chain links TRBV7-9 with TRBJ2-7; a weak D match, TRBD1 (6 bases). Germline-derived CDR1 and CDR2 are SEHNR and FQNEAQ (reference sequence). Trimming stripped 4 bases from V and 7 bases from J, with 14 bases between. This CDR3 has 13 residues. The CDR3 loop reads CASSSIGQREQYF. In DNA form, the CDR3 reads TGTGCCAGCAGCTCCATCGGACAGAGGGAGCAGTACTTC.

The J gene is TRBJ2-7, the V gene TRBV7-3; a possible D gene is TRBD2 (5 bases). This CDR3 has 13 residues. Deletions cut 1 base from V and 5 bases from J, with 9 bases between. Germline CDR1 SGHTA, CDR2 FQGTGA. CDR3 amino acids: CASSLIGDHEQYF. The CDR3 bases are TGTGCCAGCAGCTTAATCGGGGATCACGAGCAGTACTTC.

J is TRBJ1-1 and V is TRBV7-9; TRBD1 aligns across 12 bases. The J segment lost 4 bases and the V segment lost 6 bases, leaving 15 bases of the junction unmatched. The CDR3 totals 18 residues. Germline V gives CDR1 SEHNR, CDR2 FQNEAQ (reference sequence). This chain's CDR3 is CASSNLVPGQGARTEAFF. CDR3 bases: TGTGCCAGCAGTAACTTAGTGCCGGGACAGGGGGCGCGCACTGAAGCTTTCTTT.

This clone was observed once. The chain recombines TRBV4-3 with TRBJ1-1; maybe TRBD1 (5 bases). The CDR3 consists of 17 residues. Trimming pared 0 bases from V and 0 bases from J, leaving 14 bases between. Germline assignment: CDR1 LGHNA and CDR2 YSLEER. CDR3 in DNA: TGCGCCAGCAGCCAAGATTCGGGGGTCCCTATGAACACTGAAGCTTTCTTT. The encoded protein is CASSQDSGVPMNTEAFF.

A few counts support this clone. The chain has TRBV19 and TRBJ1-2; a possible D gene is TRBD1 (6 bases). V lost 3 bases, J lost 8 bases, and 16 bases lay in between. The length of the CDR3 is 14 residues. Looked up from germline, CDR1 is LNHDA and CDR2 is SQIVND (reference sequence). Written as DNA, the CDR3 is TGTGCCAGTAGTATGGGGTACAGGGATGGCGGCTACACCTTC. Translation gives CASSMGYRDGGYTF. Drawing the rest from reference TRBV19 and TRBJ1-2, the complete variable domain is DGGITQSPKYLFRKEGQNVTLSCEQNLNHDAMYWYRQDPGQGLRLIYYSQIVNDFQKGDIAEGYSVSREKKESFPLTVTSAQKNPTAFYLCASSMGYRDGGYTFGSGTRLTVV.

This chain connects TRBV5-1 to TRBJ1-5, with a possible D match to TRBD1 (5 bases). The length of the CDR3 is 15 residues. Trimming pared 0 bases from V and 5 bases from J, leaving 12 bases between. Looked up from germline, CDR1 is SGHRS and CDR2 is YFSETQ. CDR3 coding DNA: TGCGCCAGCAGCTTGGCCCTCGGGGGTCATCAGCCCCAGCATTTT. As protein: CASSLALGGHQPQHF.

The V call is TRBV5-1, the J call TRBJ2-3, with TRBD2 matching over 7 bases. The V and J ends lost 7 bases and 4 bases, in that order; junction bases with no gene match: 15. The CDR3 runs to 16 residues. Germline V gene sequence: CDR1 SGHRS, CDR2 YFSETQ. The CDR3 nucleotides read TGCGCCAGCGCCCCGGGAGGAACTAGCGCCTCAGATACGCAGTATTTT. This sequence encodes CASAPGGTSASDTQYF. The variable domain in full, completed from reference TRBV5-1 and TRBJ2-3, reads KAGVTQTPRYLIKTRGQQVTLSCSPISGHRSVSWYQQTPGQGLQFLFEYFSETQRNKGNFPGRFSGRQFSNSRSEMNVSTLELGDSALYLCASAPGGTSASDTQYFGPGTRLTVL.

The chain combines TRBV5-6 with TRBJ2-7; a weak D match, TRBD2 (6 bases). V was trimmed by 3 bases and J by 2 bases, leaving 21 bases between them. The CDR3 covers 17 residues. Germline V gives CDR1 SGHDT, CDR2 YYEEEE. For the CDR3, the DNA is TGTGCCAGCAGCTCGCTAGCCCGGGACTTCCGAGCCTACGAGCAGTACTTC. This codes for CASSSLARDFRAYEQYF.

V and J are TRBV28 and TRBJ2-7, with 10 bases matching TRBD1. The CDR3 has 14 residues. CDR1 and CDR2 (germline): MDHEN, SYDVKM. The trim removed 2 bases at V and 7 bases at J, leaving 5 bases unmatched. In DNA form, the CDR3 reads TGTGCCAGCAGTTTAGACAGGGGGCTTTGGGAGCAGTACTTC. This encodes CASSLDRGLWEQYF.

On this clone: Other DNA variants within this sample encode the same CDR3. The chain links TRBV5-1 to TRBJ2-7; D is undetermined. The CDR3 length is 14 residues. Germline V gene data show CDR1 as SGHRS and CDR2 as YFSETQ. The V end was cut by 2 bases, the J end by 0 bases, with 9 bases between. The CDR3 DNA is TGCGCCAGCAGCTTATCATCGAGCTCCTACGAGCAGTACTTC. It translates to CASSLSSSSYEQYF.

The genes are TRBV6-1 and TRBJ2-7; 7 nucleotides match TRBD1. V was clipped by 3 bases and J by 2 bases; unmatched bases: 10. The CDR3 extends over 16 amino acids. Germline V gene data show CDR1 as MNHNS and CDR2 as SASEGT. The CDR3 nucleotides read TGTGCCAGCAGTGACAGGCGCAGGGGGACACCCTACGAGCAGTACTTC. Amino acids: CASSDRRRGTPYEQYF.

The chain's CDR3 is CASNQPSGQGDEKTEAFF. CDR3 sequence (DNA): TGTGCCAGCAACCAGCCCTCGGGACAGGGGGATGAAAAGACTGAAGCTTTCTTT. The chain uses TRBV25-1 and TRBJ1-1, with 11 bases matching TRBD1. Germline CDR1 is MGHDK and CDR2 is SYGVNS. J gave up 5 bases and V 7 bases, and 18 bases lay outside the gene matches. This CDR3 is built from 18 residues.

The V gene is TRBV7-9, the J gene TRBJ2-3; 14 bases fit TRBD2. The J segment lost 2 bases and the V segment lost 0 bases, leaving 7 bases of the junction unmatched. The CDR3 has 19 residues. CDR1 is SEHNR and CDR2 is FQNEAQ in the germline V gene (reference sequence). CDR3: CASSLARTSGRFNTDTQYF. DNA for the CDR3: TGTGCCAGCAGCTTAGCCCGGACTAGCGGGAGGTTTAACACAGATACGCAGTATTTT.